This paragraph reports one T cell receptor beta chain. This specimen belongs to a study of chemoradiotherapy in HPV16-positive cancers. Study at large: Candidate HPV-specific T-cell clones and common TCR motifs came from functional assays in two HPV16-positive patients.

There are 13 residues in the CDR3. V lost 0 bases to trimming and J lost 5 bases; unmatched junction nucleotides: 1. Germline V gene data show CDR1 as GTSNPN and CDR2 as SVGIG (reference sequence). The data were produced by immunoSEQ multiplex PCR, yet TCRdb's version contains in-frame clones alone and is incomplete. The data show over a thousand clones, with approximately 82% seen just once and 4.5% to 6% held by the top ten. The chain recombines TRBV30 with TRBJ2-3; 8 nucleotides align to TRBD2. The TCR was taken from a human donor with HPV-associated anogenital cancer. The source was tumor tissue, collected from a patient who underwent chemoradiotherapy. This chain's CDR3 is CAWSVREGDTQYF. The CDR3 nucleotides are TGTGCCTGGAGTGTACGGGAGGGAGATACGCAGTATTTT.